This record covers a single T cell receptor (beta chain). Its target is not known. With 7 bases removed from V and 2 bases from J, the gap between germline ends came to 21 bases. From germline, CDR1 is LNHDA and CDR2 SQIVND (reference sequence). The CDR3 extends over 17 amino acids. Each cDNA molecule in the library carried unique molecular identifiers. Original data processing: 95,638 TCRs per sample was the median, with a range of about 20,000 to 690,600. TCRdb re-called the 5' RACE reads with MiXCR, one entry per CDR3 protein. In this record, the V and J calls reflect TCRdb's handling and not the investigators' own analysis. The sample has under 85,000 distinct CDR3 sequences; roughly 8.4% are singletons. This sample is part of a study of human T cells and chemical hapten exposure. As for the study in general: TCR yields differed between samples (mainly from small differences in pooled library volume). Study results and limitations: Once DPC sensitization occurred, TCRs above 1 in 1000 frequency showed no change.

The authors extracted total RNA from unfractionated whole blood. The origin of this receptor is a male donor in good health. This rearrangement joins TRBV19 to TRBJ1-3, with no clear D. CDR3 coding DNA: TGTGCCAGTATAGACCCCGGAAAAAGGGCGGCTGGAAACACCATATATTTT. Its translation: CASIDPGKRAAGNTIYF. The full variable domain, completed using reference TRBV19 and TRBJ1-3, is DGGITQSPKYLFRKEGQNVTLSCEQNLNHDAMYWYRQDPGQGLRLIYYSQIVNDFQKGDIAEGYSVSREKKESFPLTVTSAQKNPTAFYLCASIDPGKRAAGNTIYFGEGSWLTVV.